This T cell receptor (beta chain) originates from a study of shared clonotypes between healthy human individuals. Overall study findings and caveats: About 5% was the fraction of naive CD4 clonotypes found shared across a few donors. Despite large depth, rarefaction showed incomplete sorted-subset sequencing.

Germline V gene lookup returns CDR1 KGHSH and CDR2 LQKENI. Between the trimmed V and J ends, which lost 3 bases and 6 bases, there was a span of 14 bases. The CDR3 extends over 14 amino acids. This clone was recorded once. The antigen remains undetermined. Data came from immunoSEQ multiplex PCR; TCRdb stores just in-frame clones and leaves some out. Of about 980,000 clones in the sample, about 80% were seen once. The V call is TRBV18, the J call TRBJ1-2; D unclear. The clonotype comes from a young man in good health. The source material was memory CD4+ T cells sorted from blood. Described subset: CD45RA-negative fraction. CDR3 loop: CASSPSVWVDGYTF. DNA for the CDR3: TGTGCCAGCTCACCCAGTGTATGGGTCGATGGCTACACCTTC.